This TCR beta chain is drawn from a study of blood T cell repertoires in COVID-19. Whole-study context: Italy, Spain and the United States were the sources of the convalescent and acute COVID-19 samples. Sources were T cells, B-cell-depleted T cells, or PBMCs; the material itself was cDNA or gDNA.

The CDR3 length is 13 residues. Deletions cut 1 base from V and 7 bases from J, with 11 bases between. Germline assignment: CDR1 SGHNT and CDR2 YYREEE (reference sequence). Patients of the Seattle cohort, enrolled during active infection, were followed longitudinally. Source study methods: Reference gene primer amplification gave nucleated cell count estimates. The assay was immunoSEQ multiplex PCR, and TCRdb's table has in-frame clones only and misses some. V, J and clone size are those of that table, while D and trimming were read from the DNA. Among some 270,000 clones listed, 90% were seen once. Input material: peripheral blood. The chain couples TRBV5-4 to TRBJ1-1, with D perhaps TRBD1 (6 bases). The clonotype originates from a woman aged 55-69 years with COVID-19, enrolled during active disease. Here the CDR3 reads CASSLTGMSEAFF. CDR3 sequence (DNA): TGTGCCAGCAGCTTGACAGGGATGAGTGAAGCTTTCTTT.